The 15 T cell receptor beta chains in this list originate from one sample, sequenced in a study of blood T cell repertoires in COVID-19. Libraries were prepared by immunoSEQ multiplex PCR; TCRdb keeps only in-frame clonotypes and omits some of them. The sample lists 200,000 to 250,000 clones; around 81% were seen once. The source material was peripheral blood. The origin of the receptors is an elderly woman with COVID-19, enrolled during active disease.

The chain carries TRBV2 and TRBJ2-5, with TRBD1 matching over 11 bases. Germline V gene lookup returns CDR1 SNHLY and CDR2 FYNNEI. The CDR3 totals 17 residues. V lost 4 bases to trimming and J lost 2 bases; unmatched junction nucleotides: 9. The CDR3 DNA is TGTGCCAGCAGTGGTGAATGGGGGGACAGGGGGCAAGAGACCCAGTACTTC. Translation gives CASSGEWGDRGQETQYF.

The gene calls are TRBV2 and TRBJ2-2; 7 bases line up with TRBD2. With 6 bases clipped from V and 2 bases from J, the junction kept 6 bases outside the gene matches. CDR1 is SNHLY, CDR2 FYNNEI, per germline. This CDR3 contains 15 residues. The CDR3 reads CASRKGGGNTGELFF. DNA of the CDR3: TGTGCCAGCAGGAAGGGCGGGGGAAACACCGGGGAGCTGTTTTTT.

The chain links TRBV19 to TRBJ1-4; D gene ambiguous. With 2 bases removed from V and 7 bases from J, the gap between germline ends came to 5 bases. Germline CDR1 reads LNHDA; CDR2 reads SQIVND (reference sequence). The CDR3 loop spans 12 amino acids. CDR3 region: CASSIRGEKLFF. In DNA, the CDR3 is TGTGCCAGTAGTATACGGGGTGAAAAACTGTTTTTT.

About this clone itself: A much larger clone sits a single nucleotide away, making a read error possible. This sample includes further DNA sequences coding for the same CDR3. The genes are TRBV6-5 and TRBJ1-2, with 8 positions matching TRBD1. Germline CDR1 is MNHEY and CDR2 is SVGAGI. The CDR3 contains 14 residues. V lost 2 bases to trimming and J lost 8 bases; unmatched junction nucleotides: 7. The CDR3 spells CASSYTGQGSGYTF. The CDR3 nucleotides are TGTGCCAGCAGTTACACCGGACAGGGAAGCGGCTACACCTTC.

The V gene is TRBV29-1, the J gene TRBJ1-1, with 11 bases that match TRBD1. Germline lookup yields CDR1 SQVTM and CDR2 ANQGSEA. The CDR3 extends over 15 amino acids. J lost 1 base, V lost 7 bases, and 8 bases had no gene match. The CDR3 sequence: CSATGTGGPNTEAFF. CDR3 sequence (DNA): TGCAGCGCCACCGGGACAGGGGGTCCGAACACTGAAGCTTTCTTT. The whole variable domain, remainder taken from reference TRBV29-1 and TRBJ1-1, is SAVISQKPSRDICQRGTSLTIQCQVDSQVTMMFWYRQQPGQSLTLIATANQGSEATYESGFVIDKFPISRPNLTFSTLTVSNMSPEDSSIYLCSATGTGGPNTEAFFGQGTRLTVV.

The rearrangement uses TRBV27 and TRBJ2-2, with 7 bases that match TRBD2. Germline V gives CDR1 MNHEY, CDR2 SMNVEV (reference sequence). The CDR3 is made up of 14 amino acids. The V segment lost 5 bases and the J segment 4 bases; nucleotides outside the gene matches: 4. The CDR3: CASSRREGTGELFF. The CDR3, as DNA: TGTGCCAGCAGTCGGAGGGAGGGCACCGGGGAGCTGTTTTTT.

J is TRBJ2-3 and V is TRBV28; TRBD2 agrees at 8 bases. This CDR3 has 15 amino acids. V shed 4 bases, J shed 3 bases, and the junction held 6 bases outside the gene matches. CDR1 MDHEN and CDR2 SYDVKM come from the germline V gene. DNA of the CDR3: TGTGCCAGCAGTTCCCCCCCGGGAGGGACAGATACGCAGTATTTT. Translation gives CASSSPPGGTDTQYF.

The V call is TRBV28, the J call TRBJ2-7; the D gene is possibly TRBD1 (6 bases). Per the germline V gene, CDR1 is MDHEN and CDR2 is SYDVKM. This CDR3 is built from 15 residues. V was clipped by 5 bases and J by 3 bases, with 17 bases between them. The DNA for the CDR3 is TGTGCCAGCAGTCGACCCTCCAGGGGATTCTACGAGCAGTACTTC. Residues: CASSRPSRGFYEQYF.

The chain links TRBV5-8 to TRBJ1-4; D not resolved. The germline gives CDR1 SGHTS, CDR2 YDEGEE. Trimming shortened V by 4 bases and J by 5 bases, and 15 bases separated the two germline ends. CDR3 length equals 15 residues. In DNA form, the CDR3 reads TGTGCCAGCAGCCCCGGGCCGCGGGGAAATGAAAAACTGTTTTTT. Translated: CASSPGPRGNEKLFF. The whole variable domain, remainder taken from reference TRBV5-8 and TRBJ1-4, is EAGVTQSPTHLIKTRGQQATLRCSPISGHTSVYWYQQALGLGLQFLLWYDEGEERNRGNFPPRFSGRQFPNYSSELNVNALELEDSALYLCASSPGPRGNEKLFFGSGTQLSVL.

This clone was seen a single time. This chain connects TRBV5-4 to TRBJ2-5, with D possibly matching TRBD1 (5 bases). The CDR3 runs 15 residues. Trimming took off 5 bases at V and 4 bases at J, with 18 bases between the two ends. Germline assignment: CDR1 SGHNT and CDR2 YYREEE (reference sequence). The CDR3 bases are TGTGCCAGCAGTTCCAGGCGAGACAGTTCAGAGACCCAGTACTTC. This gives the protein CASSSRRDSSETQYF.

The rearrangement uses TRBV30 and TRBJ2-3, with a tentative D call TRBD2 (6 bases). CDR1 GTSNPN and CDR2 SVGIG come from the germline V gene (reference sequence). The CDR3 loop spans 15 amino acids. Trimming removed 1 base from V and 2 bases from J, with 13 bases in between. The CDR3 bases are TGTGCCTGGAGTGGGTGGCGGGGACTCACAGATACGCAGTATTTT. This codes for CAWSGWRGLTDTQYF.

The chain combines TRBV30 with TRBJ1-3, with 8 nucleotides matching TRBD1. Germline CDR1 GTSNPN, CDR2 SVGIG (reference sequence). The length of the CDR3 is 14 residues. Losses at the gene ends were 1 base for V and 6 bases for J; bases not matched to a gene: 5. The CDR3 spells CAWSALDRVNTIYF. The DNA of the CDR3 is TGTGCCTGGAGTGCCTTGGACAGGGTAAACACCATATATTTT.

The rearrangement links TRBV10-3 to TRBJ2-2; 9 positions match TRBD1. The CDR3 totals 16 residues. The germline CDR1 and CDR2 sequences are ENHRY and SYGVKD. V trimming: 4 bases; J trimming: 4 bases; junction bases outside the gene matches: 7. The CDR3 reads CAISVSGTGSTGELFF. As DNA, the CDR3 is TGTGCCATCAGTGTCTCCGGGACAGGGAGCACCGGGGAGCTGTTTTTT.

This clone was observed once. The V gene is TRBV19, the J gene TRBJ2-7; D is uncertain. V lost 2 bases to trimming and J lost 6 bases, with 11 bases between them. CDR1 and CDR2 from the germline V gene are LNHDA and SQIVND (reference sequence). CDR3 length: 13 amino acids. The CDR3 here is CASSIFREAEQYF. The CDR3 nucleotides are TGTGCCAGTAGTATATTCCGAGAGGCCGAGCAGTACTTC. Looking up the rest from reference TRBV19 and TRBJ2-7 gives the full variable domain: DGGITQSPKYLFRKEGQNVTLSCEQNLNHDAMYWYRQDPGQGLRLIYYSQIVNDFQKGDIAEGYSVSREKKESFPLTVTSAQKNPTAFYLCASSIFREAEQYFGPGTRLTVT.

This clone was observed once. V is TRBV7-2 and J is TRBJ2-5; D possibly corresponds to TRBD1 (7 bases). The CDR3 extends over 17 amino acids. The V end was cut by 5 bases, the J end by 3 bases, with 22 bases between. Per the germline V gene, CDR1 is SGHTA and CDR2 is FQGNSA. The CDR3 DNA reads as TGTGCCAGCAGCCCCCGCGGCGGGACAGCCCTGGAAGAGACCCAGTACTTC. It is translated as CASSPRGGTALEETQYF.